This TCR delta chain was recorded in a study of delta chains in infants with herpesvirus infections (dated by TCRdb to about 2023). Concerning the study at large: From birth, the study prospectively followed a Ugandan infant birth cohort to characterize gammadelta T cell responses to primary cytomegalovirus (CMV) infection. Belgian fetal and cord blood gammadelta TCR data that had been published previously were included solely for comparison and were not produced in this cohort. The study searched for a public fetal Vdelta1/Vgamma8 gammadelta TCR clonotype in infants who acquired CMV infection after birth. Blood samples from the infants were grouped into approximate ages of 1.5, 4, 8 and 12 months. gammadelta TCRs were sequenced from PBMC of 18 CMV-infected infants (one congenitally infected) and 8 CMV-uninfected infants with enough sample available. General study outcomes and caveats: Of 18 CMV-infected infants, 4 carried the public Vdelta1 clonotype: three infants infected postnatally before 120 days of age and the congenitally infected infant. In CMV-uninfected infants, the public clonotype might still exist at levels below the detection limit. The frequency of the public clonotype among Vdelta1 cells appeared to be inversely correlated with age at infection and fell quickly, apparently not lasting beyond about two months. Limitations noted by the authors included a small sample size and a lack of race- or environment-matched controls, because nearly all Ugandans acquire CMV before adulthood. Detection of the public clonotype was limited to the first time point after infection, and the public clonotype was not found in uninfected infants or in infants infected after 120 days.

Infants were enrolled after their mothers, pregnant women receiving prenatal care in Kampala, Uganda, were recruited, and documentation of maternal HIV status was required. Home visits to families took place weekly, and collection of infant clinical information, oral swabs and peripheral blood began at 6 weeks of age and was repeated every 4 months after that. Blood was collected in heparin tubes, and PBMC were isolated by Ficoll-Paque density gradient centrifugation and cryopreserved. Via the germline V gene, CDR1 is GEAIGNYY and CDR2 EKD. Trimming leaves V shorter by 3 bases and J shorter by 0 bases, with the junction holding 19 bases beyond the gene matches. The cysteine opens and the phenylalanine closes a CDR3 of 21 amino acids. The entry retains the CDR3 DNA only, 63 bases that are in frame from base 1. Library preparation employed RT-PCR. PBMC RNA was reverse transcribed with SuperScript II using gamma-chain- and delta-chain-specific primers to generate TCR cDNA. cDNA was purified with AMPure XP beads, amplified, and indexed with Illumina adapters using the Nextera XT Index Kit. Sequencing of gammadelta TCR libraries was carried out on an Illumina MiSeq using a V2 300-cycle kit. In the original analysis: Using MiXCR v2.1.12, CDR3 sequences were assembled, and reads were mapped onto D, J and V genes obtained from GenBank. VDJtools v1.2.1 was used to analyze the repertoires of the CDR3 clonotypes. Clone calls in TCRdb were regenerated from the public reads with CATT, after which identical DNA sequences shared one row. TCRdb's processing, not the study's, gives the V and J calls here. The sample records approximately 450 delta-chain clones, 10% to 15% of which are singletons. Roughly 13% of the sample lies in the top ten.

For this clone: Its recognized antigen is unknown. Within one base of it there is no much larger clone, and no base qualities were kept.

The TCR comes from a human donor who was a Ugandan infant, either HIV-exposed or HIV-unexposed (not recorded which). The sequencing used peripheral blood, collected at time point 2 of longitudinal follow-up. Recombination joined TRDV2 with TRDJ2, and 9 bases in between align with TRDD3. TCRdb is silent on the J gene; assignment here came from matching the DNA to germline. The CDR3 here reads CACDASFPTGGSLALTAQLFF. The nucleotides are TGTGCCTGTGACGCCTCTTTCCCTACTGGGGGAAGTTTAGCTTTGACAGCACAACTCTTCTTT.